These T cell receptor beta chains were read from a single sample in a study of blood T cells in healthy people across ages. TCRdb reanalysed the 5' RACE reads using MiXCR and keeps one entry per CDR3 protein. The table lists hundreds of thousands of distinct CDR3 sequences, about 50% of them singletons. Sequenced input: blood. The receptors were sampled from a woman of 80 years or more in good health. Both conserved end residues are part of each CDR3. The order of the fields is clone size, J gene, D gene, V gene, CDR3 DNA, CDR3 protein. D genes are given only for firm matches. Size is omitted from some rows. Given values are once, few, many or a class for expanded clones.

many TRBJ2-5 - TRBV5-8 TGTGCCAGCAGCTTCGCTATTGGGACCCAGTACTTC CASSFAIGTQYF
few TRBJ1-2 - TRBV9 TGTGCCAGCAGCGTAAGCTACTACGCTCACTATGGCTACACCTTC CASSVSYYAHYGYTF
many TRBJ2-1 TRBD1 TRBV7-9 TGCGCCAGCAGCTTGGGGACAGGGAATGAGCAGTTCTTC CASSLGTGNEQFF
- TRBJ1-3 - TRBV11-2 TGTGCCAGCAGCTTCGGAAAGGGGGAGGTTTCTGGAAACACCATATATTTT CASSFGKGEVSGNTIYF
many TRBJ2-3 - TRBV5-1 TGCGCCAGCAGCTCGTTACCTTCAGATACGCAGTATTTT CASSSLPSDTQYF
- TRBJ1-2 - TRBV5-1 TGCGCCAGCAGCTTGGAGGGTACTGTGCGGGGCTACACCTTC CASSLEGTVRGYTF
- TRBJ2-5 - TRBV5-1 TGCGCCAGCAGCGTATTGGGTCCGGAGACCCAGTACTTC CASSVLGPETQYF
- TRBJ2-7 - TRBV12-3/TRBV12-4 TGTGCCAGCACCACGAAAGCCTCCTACGAGCAGTACTTC CASTTKASYEQYF
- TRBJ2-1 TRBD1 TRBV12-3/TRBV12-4 TGTGCCAGCAGGCCGACAGGACAGGTCTACAATGAGCAGTTCTTC CASRPTGQVYNEQFF
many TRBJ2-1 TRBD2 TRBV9 TGTGCCAGCAGCCCCCAGACTAGCTCCTATGAGCAGTTCTTC CASSPQTSSYEQFF
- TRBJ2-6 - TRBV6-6 TGTGCCAGCAACCCAAGTTCTGGGGCCAACGTCCTGACTTTC CASNPSSGANVLTF
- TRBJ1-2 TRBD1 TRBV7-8 TGTGCCAGCAGCTCCCGGGGGACAGGGTATGGCCACACCTTC CASSSRGTGYGHTF
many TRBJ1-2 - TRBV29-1 TGCAGCGTTGGTGGCTACACCTTC CSVGGYTF
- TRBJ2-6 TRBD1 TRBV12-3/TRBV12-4 TGTGCCAGCAGTCGACGGACAGGGGGGAACTCTGGGGCCAACGTCCTGACTTTC CASSRRTGGNSGANVLTF
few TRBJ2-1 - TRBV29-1 TGCAGCGGGACGGGGTTCCATCGGGACAATGAGCAGTTCTTC CSGTGFHRDNEQFF
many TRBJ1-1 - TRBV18 TGTGCCAGCTCGCAGGGACGCGTAGGGACTGAAGCTTTCTTT CASSQGRVGTEAFF
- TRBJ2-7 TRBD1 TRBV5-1 TGCGCCAGCAGCTATGACAGGGTGAATGAGCAGTACTTC CASSYDRVNEQYF
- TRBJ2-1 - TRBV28 TGTGCCAGCAGAGGGACGGAGGATTGGAATGAGCAGTTCTTC CASRGTEDWNEQFF
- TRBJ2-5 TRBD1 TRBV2 TGTGCCAGCAAACAGGGGGCAGAGACCCAGTACTTC CASKQGAETQYF
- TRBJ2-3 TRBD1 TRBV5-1 TGCGCCAGCAGCTCGACAGGGGCTGGCACAGATACGCAGTATTTT CASSSTGAGTDTQYF
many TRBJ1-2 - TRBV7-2 TGTGCCAGCAGTCTACCTTTGTTTGGCTATGGCTACACCTTC CASSLPLFGYGYTF
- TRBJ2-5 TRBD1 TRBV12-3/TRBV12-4 TGTGCCAGCAGCCCAGGGGGAGAGCAGTACTTC CASSPGGEQYF
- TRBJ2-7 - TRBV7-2 TGTGCCAGCAGCTCAAATACGTACGAGCAGTACTTC CASSSNTYEQYF
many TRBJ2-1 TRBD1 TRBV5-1 TGCGCCAGCAGCACTGGGACAGGTTCCTACAATGAGCAGTTCTTC CASSTGTGSYNEQFF
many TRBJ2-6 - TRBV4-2 TGTGCCAGCAGGCTAACTAGTTCTGGGGCCAACGTCCTGACTTTC CASRLTSSGANVLTF
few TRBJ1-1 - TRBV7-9 TGTGCCAGCAGCTTACAGGGGATTGAAGCTTTCTTT CASSLQGIEAFF
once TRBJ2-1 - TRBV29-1 TGCAGCGTTGAAGTTGGGGGAGCGTATATCTACAATGAGCAGTTCTTC CSVEVGGAYIYNEQFF
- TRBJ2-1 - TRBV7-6 TGTGCCAGCACCTCAAGGGGGAATTCCTACAATGAGCAGTTCTTC CASTSRGNSYNEQFF
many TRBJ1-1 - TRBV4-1 TGCGCCAGCAGCCAAGTGGGGACAAGCACTGAAGCTTTCTTT CASSQVGTSTEAFF
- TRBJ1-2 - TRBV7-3 TGTGCCAGCAGCTTAATAGATAGGGATGGCTACACCTTC CASSLIDRDGYTF
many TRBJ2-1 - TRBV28 TGTGCCAGCAGACCGGGAGTCTATGAGCAGTTCTTC CASRPGVYEQFF
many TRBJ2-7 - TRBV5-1 TGCGCCAGCAGCTTAGAAGGCTTCAACTACGAGCAGTACTTC CASSLEGFNYEQYF
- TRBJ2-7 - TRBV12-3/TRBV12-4 TGTGCCAGCAGTCTAAGACGGAGGGAGCAGTACTTC CASSLRRREQYF
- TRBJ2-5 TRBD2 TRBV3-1 TGTACCAGCAGCCAAGAGCTAGCGGGGGGGCTGACCAATGAGCAGTACTTC CTSSQELAGGLTNEQYF
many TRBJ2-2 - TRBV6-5 TGTGCCAGCAGTTGTCTCACAGGGCGGCGGGACACCGGGGAGCTGTTTTTT CASSCLTGRRDTGELFF
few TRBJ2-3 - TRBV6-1 TGTGCCAGCTCCGAGGTCACAGGTACGCAGTATTTT CASSEVTGTQYF
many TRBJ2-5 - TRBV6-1 TGTGCCAGCAGTGAACAGACCACCGCCGAGGAGACCCAGTACTTC CASSEQTTAEETQYF
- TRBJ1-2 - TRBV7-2 TGTGCCAGCAGCTTTGGGGGGCGCCAGCGTGGCTACACCTTC CASSFGGRQRGYTF
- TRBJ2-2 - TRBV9 TGTGCCAGCAGGCCCGGGAACGCGAACACCGGGGAGCTGTTTTTT CASRPGNANTGELFF
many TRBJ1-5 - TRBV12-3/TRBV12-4 TGTGCCAGCAGTCCACAGGGACAGCCCCAGCATTTT CASSPQGQPQHF
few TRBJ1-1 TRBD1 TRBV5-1 TGCGCCAGCAGCGCTGGGACAGCCACCACTGAAGCTTTCTTT CASSAGTATTEAFF
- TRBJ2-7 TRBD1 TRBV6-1 TGTGCCAGCAGGGGGACAGGGTCTTTCGACGAGCAGTACTTC CASRGTGSFDEQYF
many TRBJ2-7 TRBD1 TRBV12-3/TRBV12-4 TGTGCCAGCAGTCTATCACAGGGGGGCGAGCAGTACTTC CASSLSQGGEQYF
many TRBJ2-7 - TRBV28 TGTGCCAGCACTAGTATCTACGAGCAGTACTTC CASTSIYEQYF
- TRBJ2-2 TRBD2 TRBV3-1 TGTGCCAGCAGCCAAGATAGCGGGGGGGAGCTGTTTTTT CASSQDSGGELFF
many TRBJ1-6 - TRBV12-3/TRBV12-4 TGTGCCAGCAGCCCCGGACAGCCCAATTCACCCCTCCACTTT CASSPGQPNSPLHF
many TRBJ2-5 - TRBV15 TGTGCCACCAGCAGAGATTTGGGAGAGGGAGAGACCCAGTACTTC CATSRDLGEGETQYF
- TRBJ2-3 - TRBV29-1 TGCAGCGTTGAACATGGAGGGTCTAGCACAGATACGCAGTATTTT CSVEHGGSSTDTQYF
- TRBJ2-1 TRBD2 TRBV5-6 TGTGCCAGCAGCTTGGTCTCGGGACTAGCGTTCTACAATGAGCAGTTCTTC CASSLVSGLAFYNEQFF
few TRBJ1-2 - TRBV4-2 TGTGCCAGCAGCCCACCTTCGACGGTCTATGGCTACACCTTC CASSPPSTVYGYTF
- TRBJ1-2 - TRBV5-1 TGCGCCAGCAGCTCAGACGACATGGACCTGAATGGCTACACCTTC CASSSDDMDLNGYTF
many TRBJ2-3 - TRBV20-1 TGCAGTGTTCGCGGAGAGGCCACAGATACGCAGTATTTT CSVRGEATDTQYF
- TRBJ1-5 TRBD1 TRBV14 TGTGCCAGCAGCCAAGAAAAGGATTGGGACAGCCATCAGCCCCAGCATTTT CASSQEKDWDSHQPQHF
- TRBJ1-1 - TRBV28 TGTGCCAGCATGTCAACGGCGATCTGGAACACTGAAGCTTTCTTT CASMSTAIWNTEAFF
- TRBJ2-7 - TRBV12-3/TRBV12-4 TGTGCCAGCAGTCTAGGGGGTTTAAGCTCCTACGAGCAGTACTTC CASSLGGLSSYEQYF